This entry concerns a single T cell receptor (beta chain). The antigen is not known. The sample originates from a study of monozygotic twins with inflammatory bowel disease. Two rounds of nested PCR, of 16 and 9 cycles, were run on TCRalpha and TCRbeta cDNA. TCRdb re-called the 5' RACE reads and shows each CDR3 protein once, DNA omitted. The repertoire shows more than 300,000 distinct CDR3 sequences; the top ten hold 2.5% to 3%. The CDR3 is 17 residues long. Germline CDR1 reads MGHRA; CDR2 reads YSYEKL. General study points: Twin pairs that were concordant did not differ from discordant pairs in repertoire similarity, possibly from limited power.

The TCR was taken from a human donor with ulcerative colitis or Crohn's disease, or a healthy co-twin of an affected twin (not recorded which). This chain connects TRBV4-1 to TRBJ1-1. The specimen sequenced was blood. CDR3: CASRLNPLGTVNTEAFF.